This record looks at one TCR beta chain sequence and its context. The record originates from a study of T-cell reconstitution after alpha-beta-depleted transplantation in children. Preparation of the TCRbeta library involved a method that used unique molecular identifiers. Via MiXCR, TCRdb re-called the PCR reads, giving one row per CDR3 protein. The table lists 350,000 to 400,000 distinct CDR3 sequences, 10% to 15% of them singletons. Germline V gene sequence: CDR1 SGHRS, CDR2 YFSETQ. Trimming took off 0 bases at V and 2 bases at J, with 6 bases between the two ends. The CDR3 is made up of 14 amino acids.

Sequencing was performed on PBMCs, taken from the stem cell graft. The chain carries TRBV5-1 and TRBJ1-5; D call uncertain. This receptor was obtained from a human donor who donated a stem cell graft to a child with Fanconi anemia. CDR3 DNA: TGCGCCAGCAGCTTGGACGGAGGCAATCAGCCCCAGCATTTT. Encoded protein: CASSLDGGNQPQHF.